The clone carrying this TCR beta chain is termed medium-sized. Its antigen is currently unknown. Cells sorted as Tregs were CD4+, CD25+ and CD127-/low. Constant-region reverse primers amplified full-length variable regions, followed by semi-nested Nested Universal Primer A PCR. TCRdb passed the 5' RACE reads through MiXCR, listing each CDR3 protein once. The profile shows 10,000 to 12,000 distinct CDR3 sequences, over 15% of them singletons. General study results and limits: Tumor Tregs overlapped most with tumor, then blood, naive CD4+ cells. Tumor memory CD4+ T cell TCR gene usage clustered with blood and lymph node memory CD4+ cells and lymph node naive CD4+ cells. Whole repertoires were not studied in the larger cohort, only one V-J beta rearrangement.

Looked up from germline, CDR1 is SGHTA and CDR2 is FQGNSA. J was trimmed by 2 bases and V by 4 bases; bases with no gene match: 4. The CDR3 spans 16 residues. The TCR comes from a female donor with breast cancer. The chain combines TRBV7-2 with TRBJ2-5; 13 nucleotides match TRBD2. What was sequenced was Tregs sorted from a lymph node. Written as DNA, the CDR3 is TGTGCCAGCAGCTACACTAGCGGGAGGGGGCAAGAGACCCAGTACTTC. Translating it yields CASSYTSGRGQETQYF.